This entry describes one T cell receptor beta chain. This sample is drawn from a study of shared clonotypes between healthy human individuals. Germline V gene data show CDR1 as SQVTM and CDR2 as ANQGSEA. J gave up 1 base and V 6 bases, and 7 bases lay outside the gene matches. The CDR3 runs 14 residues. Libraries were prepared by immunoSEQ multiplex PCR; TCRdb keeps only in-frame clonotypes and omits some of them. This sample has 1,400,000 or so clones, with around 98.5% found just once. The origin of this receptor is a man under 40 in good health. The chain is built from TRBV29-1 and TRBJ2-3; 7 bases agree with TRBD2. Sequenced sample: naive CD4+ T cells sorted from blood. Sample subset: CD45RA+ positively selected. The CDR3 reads CSVAGTTGTDTQYF. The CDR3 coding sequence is TGCAGCGTCGCCGGGACTACGGGCACAGATACGCAGTATTTT.